This entry concerns a single T cell receptor (beta chain). What it recognizes is unknown. These data are taken from a study of cytomegalovirus exposure and HLA in healthy donors. Study conclusions and caveats: Previous analysis showed most TCR beta V segments were productive about 87% or about 30% of the time. TCR beta chains numbering about 160 were designated cytomegalovirus-associated. Rates of TCR association differed by HLA locus in a later analysis, with DRB1 highest and HLA-C lowest.

PCR involved 60 Vbeta and 13 Jbeta primers. In the source study's methods: An analysis that came later counted 80 million or so unique TCR beta chains, around 10 million shared. The method was immunoSEQ multiplex PCR; TCRdb's version includes in-frame clones alone and lacks a portion of them. V, J and clone size are those of that table, while D and trimming were read from the DNA. The data show roughly 36,000 clones, less than 85% seen once. V shed 0 bases and J shed 4 bases, with 3 bases lying between them. Germline V gene data show CDR1 as SQVTM and CDR2 as ANQGSEA. CDR3 length: 12 residues. V gene TRBV29-1 combines with J gene TRBJ2-2, with unresolved D. The receptor was derived from a male donor in good health and CMV-seronegative. Sample: PBMCs. In nucleotides, the CDR3 is TGCAGCGTTGAAGACAGCACCGGGGAGCTGTTTTTT. Amino acids: CSVEDSTGELFF.